This TCR beta chain comes out of a study of T cell repertoires in cytomegalovirus infection. The wider study: Public TCR beta signatures provided an indication of both CMV infection and a matching HLA type.

This CDR3 is 14 amino acids long. V lost 2 bases and J 7 bases, leaving 15 bases between the germline ends. CDR1 is MDHEN and CDR2 is SYDVKM in the germline V gene. This clonotype was found many times. The antigen remains unidentified. Study-level findings and limits: Carriage of CMV together with the relevant HLA was identifiable through cumulative public TCR beta family frequency. In two of eight donors, the top clonotype was HLA-C-restricted CMV-specific.

TCRdb redid the calling of the reads with MiXCR, one entry per CDR3 protein. The sample holds 90,000 to 120,000 distinct CDR3 sequences, around 22% seen once. The rearrangement joins TRBV28 to TRBJ2-7; possibly TRBD2 for D (5 bases). The sequence was collected from a human donor in good health (CMV status not recorded). Some clones in this sample may be carry-over from other donors' samples. The material sequenced was CD8+ T cells from PBMCs. The CDR3 DNA reads as TGTGCCAGCAGTTTAACTAGTCTAGTTTATGAGCAGTACTTC. Protein sequence: CASSLTSLVYEQYF. Full variable domain (remainder filled in from reference TRBV28 and TRBJ2-7): DVKVTQSSRYLVKRTGEKVFLECVQDMDHENMFWYRQDPGLGLRLIYFSYDVKMKEKGDIPEGYSVSREKKERFSLILESASTNQTSMYLCASSLTSLVYEQYFGPGTRLTVT.